This TCR beta chain was profiled in a study of cytomegalovirus exposure and HLA in healthy donors. Concerning this clone: What it recognizes is unknown.

The germline CDR1 and CDR2 sequences are SQVTM and ANQGSEA. The CDR3 has 14 residues. V was shortened by 1 base and J by 0 bases, with 7 bases between the two germline ends. The PCR employed 60 Vbeta primers together with 13 Jbeta primers. Data came from immunoSEQ multiplex PCR; TCRdb stores just in-frame clones and leaves some out. Seen here are about 140,000 clones, roughly four fifths observed once, and the top ten hold approximately 1.5%. Study-wide results and limits: Sequences of the TCR beta chain were said to predict the HLA-A and HLA-B alleles of most subjects accurately. Clonal expansion, a later analysis showed, was greater in HLA-associated TCR beta chains than in equally common others. It was reportedly the case that the classifier diagnosed cytomegalovirus status with high specificity and sensitivity. As a later analysis showed, several of the most significant clusters appeared to be linked to common viral pathogens.

The sequence was collected from a young man in good health and CMV-seropositive. Sequencing was carried out using PBMCs. V is TRBV29-1 and J is TRBJ2-1, with D unresolved. The CDR3 region has the DNA TGCAGCGTTGAAGGGCTAGTCTCCTACAATGAGCAGTTCTTC. This sequence encodes CSVEGLVSYNEQFF.